This record covers a single T cell receptor beta chain. What it binds is unknown. For TCR beta, libraries came from iRepertoire HTBI primers and Arm-PCR of CDR3 regions. TCRdb reanalysed the multiplex PCR reads using MiXCR and keeps one entry per CDR3 protein. The profile shows 500,000 to 700,000 distinct CDR3 sequences, 25% to 30% of them singletons. The sample is drawn from a study of regulatory T cells in long-lasting Graves disease. The study's findings and limits: Segments TRBV28, TRBJ1-2 and TRBJ2-5 showed preferential usage in persistent disease.

Documented time point: persistent/refractory GD, antithyroid drugs over 5 years with positive TRAb. PBMC RNA served as the TCR library source. The length of the CDR3 is 11 residues. The V gene lost 2 bases and the J gene lost 7 bases, with 8 bases spanning the gap. Germline loops: CDR1 GTSNPN, CDR2 SVGIG (reference sequence). Sequencing was performed on peripheral blood mononuclear cells (PBMCs), taken when the disease was refractory, from a patient treated with antithyroid drugs. V is TRBV30 and J is TRBJ1-2; D gene ambiguous. The sequence was collected from a female donor with Graves disease. CDR3 DNA sequence: TGTGCCTGGAGTCGAGTGGGTGGCTACACCTTC. Amino acids: CAWSRVGGYTF.